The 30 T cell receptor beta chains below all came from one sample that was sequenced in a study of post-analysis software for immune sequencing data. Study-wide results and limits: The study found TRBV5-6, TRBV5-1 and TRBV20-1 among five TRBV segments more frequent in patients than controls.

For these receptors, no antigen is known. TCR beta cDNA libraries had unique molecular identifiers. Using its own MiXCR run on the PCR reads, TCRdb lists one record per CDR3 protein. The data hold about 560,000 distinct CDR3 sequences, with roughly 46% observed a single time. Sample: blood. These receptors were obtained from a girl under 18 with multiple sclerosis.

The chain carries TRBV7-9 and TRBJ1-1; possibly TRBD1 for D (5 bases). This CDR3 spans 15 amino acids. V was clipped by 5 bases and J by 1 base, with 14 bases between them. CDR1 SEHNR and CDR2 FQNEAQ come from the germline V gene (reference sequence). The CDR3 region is CASSPRTGQNTEAFF. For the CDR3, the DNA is TGTGCCAGCAGCCCCCGGACGGGGCAGAACACTGAAGCTTTCTTT.

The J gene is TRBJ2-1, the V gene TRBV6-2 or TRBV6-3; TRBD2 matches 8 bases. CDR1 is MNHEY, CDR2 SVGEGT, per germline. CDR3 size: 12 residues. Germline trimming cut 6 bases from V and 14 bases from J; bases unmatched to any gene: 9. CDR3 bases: TGTGCCAGCAGCCTAAGCGGGAGAACTGAGTTCTTC. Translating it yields CASSLSGRTEFF.

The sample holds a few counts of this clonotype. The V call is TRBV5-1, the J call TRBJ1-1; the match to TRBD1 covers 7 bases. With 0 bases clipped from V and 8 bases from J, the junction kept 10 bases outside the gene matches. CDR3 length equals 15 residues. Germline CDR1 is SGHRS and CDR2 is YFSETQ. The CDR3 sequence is CASSLATTGTIEAFF. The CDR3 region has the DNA TGCGCCAGCAGCTTGGCTACGACAGGGACGATAGAAGCTTTCTTT. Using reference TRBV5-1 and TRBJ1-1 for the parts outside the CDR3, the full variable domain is KAGVTQTPRYLIKTRGQQVTLSCSPISGHRSVSWYQQTPGQGLQFLFEYFSETQRNKGNFPGRFSGRQFSNSRSEMNVSTLELGDSALYLCASSLATTGTIEAFFGQGTRLTVV.

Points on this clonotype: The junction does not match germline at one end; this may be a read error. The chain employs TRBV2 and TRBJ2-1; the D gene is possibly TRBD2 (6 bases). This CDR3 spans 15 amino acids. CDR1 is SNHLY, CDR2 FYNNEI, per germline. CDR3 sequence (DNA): TGTGCCAGCACTGAAAACTCCGGGACTGTCTTAGAGCAGTTCTTC. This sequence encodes CASTENSGTVLEQFF.

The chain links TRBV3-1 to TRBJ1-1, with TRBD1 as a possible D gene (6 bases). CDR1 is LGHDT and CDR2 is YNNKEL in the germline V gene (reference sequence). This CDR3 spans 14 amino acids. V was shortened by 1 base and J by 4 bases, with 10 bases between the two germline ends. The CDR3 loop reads CASSQGTGSTEAFF. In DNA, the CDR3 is TGTGCCAGCAGCCAAGGTACAGGGTCCACTGAAGCTTTCTTT.

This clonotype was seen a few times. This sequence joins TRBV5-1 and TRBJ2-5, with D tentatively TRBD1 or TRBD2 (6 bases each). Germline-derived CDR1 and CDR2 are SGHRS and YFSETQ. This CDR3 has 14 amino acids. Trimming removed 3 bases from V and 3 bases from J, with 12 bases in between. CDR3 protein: CASSSGAAEETQYF. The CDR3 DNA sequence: TGCGCCAGCAGCTCGGGGGCCGCCGAAGAGACCCAGTACTTC. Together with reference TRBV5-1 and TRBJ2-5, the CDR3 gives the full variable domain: KAGVTQTPRYLIKTRGQQVTLSCSPISGHRSVSWYQQTPGQGLQFLFEYFSETQRNKGNFPGRFSGRQFSNSRSEMNVSTLELGDSALYLCASSSGAAEETQYFGPGTRLLVL.

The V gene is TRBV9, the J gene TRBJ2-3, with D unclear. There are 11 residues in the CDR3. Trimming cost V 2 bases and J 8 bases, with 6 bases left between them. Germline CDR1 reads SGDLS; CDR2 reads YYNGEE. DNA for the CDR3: TGTGCCAGCAGCGTCGGATCTACGCAGTATTTT. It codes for CASSVGSTQYF.

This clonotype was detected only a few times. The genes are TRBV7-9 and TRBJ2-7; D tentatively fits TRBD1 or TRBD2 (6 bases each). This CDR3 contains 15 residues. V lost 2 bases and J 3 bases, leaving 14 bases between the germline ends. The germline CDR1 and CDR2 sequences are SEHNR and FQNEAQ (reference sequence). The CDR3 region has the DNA TGTGCCAGCAGCTTAAGGGGGGCAGGGTACTACGAGCAGTACTTC. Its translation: CASSLRGAGYYEQYF.

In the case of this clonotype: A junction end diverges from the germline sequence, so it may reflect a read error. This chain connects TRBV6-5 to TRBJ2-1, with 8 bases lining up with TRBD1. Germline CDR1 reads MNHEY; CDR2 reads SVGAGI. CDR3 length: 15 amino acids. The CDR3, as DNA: TGTGCCGGCAGCCCCTGGACAGGGCTTCACAATGAGCAGTTCTTC. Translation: CAGSPWTGLHNEQFF.

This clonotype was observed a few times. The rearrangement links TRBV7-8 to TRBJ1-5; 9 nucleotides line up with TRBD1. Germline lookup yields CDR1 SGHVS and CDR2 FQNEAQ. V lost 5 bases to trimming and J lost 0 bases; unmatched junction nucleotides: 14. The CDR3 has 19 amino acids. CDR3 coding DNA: TGTGCCAGCAGCCCACGGGGACAGGGAGGTCGATATAGCAATCAGCCCCAGCATTTT. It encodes CASSPRGQGGRYSNQPQHF. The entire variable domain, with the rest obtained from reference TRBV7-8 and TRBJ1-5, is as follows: GAGVSQSPRYKVAKRGQDVALRCDPISGHVSLFWYQQALGQGPEFLTYFQNEAQLDKSGLPSDRFFAERPEGSVSTLKIQRTQQEDSAVYLCASSPRGQGGRYSNQPQHFGDGTRLSIL.

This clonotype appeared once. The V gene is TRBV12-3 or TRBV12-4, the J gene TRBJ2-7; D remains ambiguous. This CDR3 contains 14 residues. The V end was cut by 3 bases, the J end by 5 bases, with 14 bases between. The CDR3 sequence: CASSFSWRNHEQYF. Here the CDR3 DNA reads TGTGCCAGCAGTTTTAGCTGGCGGAACCACGAGCAGTACTTC.

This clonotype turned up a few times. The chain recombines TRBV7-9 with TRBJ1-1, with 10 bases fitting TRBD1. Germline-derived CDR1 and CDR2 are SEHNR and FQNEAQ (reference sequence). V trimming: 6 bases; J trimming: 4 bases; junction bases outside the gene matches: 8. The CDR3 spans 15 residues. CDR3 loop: CASRKDRGSFTEAFF. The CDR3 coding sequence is TGTGCCAGCAGGAAGGACAGGGGGAGTTTCACTGAAGCTTTCTTT.

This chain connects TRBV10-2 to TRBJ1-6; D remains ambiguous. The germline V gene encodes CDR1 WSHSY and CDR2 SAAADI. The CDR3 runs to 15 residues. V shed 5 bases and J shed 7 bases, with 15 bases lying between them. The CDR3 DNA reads TGCGCCAGCAGTCTATCAACAGTTAGAAATTCACCCCTCCACTTT. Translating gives CASSLSTVRNSPLHF.

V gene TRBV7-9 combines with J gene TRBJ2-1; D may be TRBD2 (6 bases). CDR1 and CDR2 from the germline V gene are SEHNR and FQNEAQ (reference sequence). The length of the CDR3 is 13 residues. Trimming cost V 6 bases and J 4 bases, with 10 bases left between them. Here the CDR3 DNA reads TGTGCCAGCAGTGGGGGGAATTACAATGAGCAGTTCTTC. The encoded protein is CASSGGNYNEQFF.

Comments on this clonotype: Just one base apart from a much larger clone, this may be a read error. In nucleotides, the CDR3 is TGTGCCAGCAGTTTTGTGGGACTAGTGGGAGAGGGGGAGACCCAGTACTTC. This sequence encodes CASSFVGLVGEGETQYF. The gene calls are TRBV12-3 or TRBV12-4 and TRBJ2-5, with 8 bases matching TRBD2. This CDR3 comprises 17 residues. Germline trimming cut 3 bases from V and 5 bases from J; bases unmatched to any gene: 14.

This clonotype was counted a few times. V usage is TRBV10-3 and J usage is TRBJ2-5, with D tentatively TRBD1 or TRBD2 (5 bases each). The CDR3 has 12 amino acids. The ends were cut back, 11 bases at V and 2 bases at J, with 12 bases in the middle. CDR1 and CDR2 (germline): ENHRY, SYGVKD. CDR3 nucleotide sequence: TGTGCCGCCGGGACGGAGCAAGAGACCCAGTACTTC. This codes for CAAGTEQETQYF.

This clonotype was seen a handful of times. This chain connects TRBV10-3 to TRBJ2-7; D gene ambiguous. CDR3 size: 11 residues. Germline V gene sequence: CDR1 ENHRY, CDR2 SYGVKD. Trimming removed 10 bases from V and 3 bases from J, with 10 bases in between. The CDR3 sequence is CASSTVYEQYF. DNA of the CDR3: TGTGCCAGCTCAACAGTCTACGAGCAGTACTTC.

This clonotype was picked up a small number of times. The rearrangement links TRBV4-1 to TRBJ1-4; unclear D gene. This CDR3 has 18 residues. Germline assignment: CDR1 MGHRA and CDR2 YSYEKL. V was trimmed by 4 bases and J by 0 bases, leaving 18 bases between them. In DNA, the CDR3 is TGCGCCAGCAGCCCTGCCGGGATGGAAGGGCCAACTAATGAAAAACTGTTTTTT. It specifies CASSPAGMEGPTNEKLFF.

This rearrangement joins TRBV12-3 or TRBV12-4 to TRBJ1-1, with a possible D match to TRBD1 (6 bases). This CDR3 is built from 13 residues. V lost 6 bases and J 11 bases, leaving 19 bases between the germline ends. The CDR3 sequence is CASSPDRGRRAFF. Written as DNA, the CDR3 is TGTGCCAGCAGCCCCGACCGGGGGCGAAGGGCTTTCTTT.

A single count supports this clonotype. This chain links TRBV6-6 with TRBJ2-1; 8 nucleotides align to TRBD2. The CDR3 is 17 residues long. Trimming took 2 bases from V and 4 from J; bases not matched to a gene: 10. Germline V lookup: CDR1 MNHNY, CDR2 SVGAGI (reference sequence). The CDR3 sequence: CASSYPKTGGFYNEQFF. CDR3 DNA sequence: TGTGCCAGCAGTTACCCGAAGACGGGAGGGTTTTACAATGAGCAGTTCTTC.

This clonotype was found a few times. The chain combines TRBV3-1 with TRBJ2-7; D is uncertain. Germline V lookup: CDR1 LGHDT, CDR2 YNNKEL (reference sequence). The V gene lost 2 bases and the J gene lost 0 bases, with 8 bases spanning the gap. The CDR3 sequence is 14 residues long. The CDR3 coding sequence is TGTGCCAGCAGCCAAATCGACGTCTCCTACGAGCAGTACTTC. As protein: CASSQIDVSYEQYF.

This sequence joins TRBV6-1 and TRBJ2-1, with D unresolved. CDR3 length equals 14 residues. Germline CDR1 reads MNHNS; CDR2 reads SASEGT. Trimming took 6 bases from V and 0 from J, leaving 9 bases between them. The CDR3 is CASRQPYSYNEQFF. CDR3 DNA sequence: TGTGCCAGCAGGCAACCATACTCCTACAATGAGCAGTTCTTC.

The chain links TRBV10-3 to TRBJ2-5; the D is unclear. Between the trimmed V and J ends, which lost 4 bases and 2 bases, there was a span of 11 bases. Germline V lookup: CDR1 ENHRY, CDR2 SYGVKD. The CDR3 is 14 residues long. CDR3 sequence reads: CAISAKGVQETQYF. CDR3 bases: TGTGCCATCAGTGCAAAGGGCGTTCAAGAGACCCAGTACTTC.

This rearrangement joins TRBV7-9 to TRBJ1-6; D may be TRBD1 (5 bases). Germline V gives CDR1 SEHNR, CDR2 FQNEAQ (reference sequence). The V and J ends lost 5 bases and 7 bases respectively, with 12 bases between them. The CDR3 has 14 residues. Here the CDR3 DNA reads TGTGCCAGCAGCGCACAGGCAAGCAATTCACCCCTCCACTTT. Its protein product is CASSAQASNSPLHF.

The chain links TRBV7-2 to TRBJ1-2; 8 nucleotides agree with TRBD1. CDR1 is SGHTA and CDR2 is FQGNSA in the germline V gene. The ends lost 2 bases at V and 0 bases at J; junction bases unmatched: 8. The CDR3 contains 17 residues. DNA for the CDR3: TGTGCCAGCAGCTTATCGGCAGGGGGCAGGTCTAACTATGGCTACACCTTC. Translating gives CASSLSAGGRSNYGYTF.

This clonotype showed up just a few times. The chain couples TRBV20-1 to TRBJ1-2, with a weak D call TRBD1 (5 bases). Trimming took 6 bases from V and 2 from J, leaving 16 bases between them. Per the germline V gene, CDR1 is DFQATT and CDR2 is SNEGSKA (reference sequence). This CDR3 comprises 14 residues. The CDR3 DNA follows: TGCAGTGCCACTCCGGGGGGAGGAAACTATGGCTACACCTTC. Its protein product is CSATPGGGNYGYTF.

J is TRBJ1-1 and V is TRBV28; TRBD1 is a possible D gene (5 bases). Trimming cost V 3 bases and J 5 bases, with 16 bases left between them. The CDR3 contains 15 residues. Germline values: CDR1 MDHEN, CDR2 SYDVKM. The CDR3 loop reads CASSFEQEVRTEAFF. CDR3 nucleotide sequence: TGTGCCAGCAGTTTCGAACAGGAAGTGAGGACTGAAGCTTTCTTT.

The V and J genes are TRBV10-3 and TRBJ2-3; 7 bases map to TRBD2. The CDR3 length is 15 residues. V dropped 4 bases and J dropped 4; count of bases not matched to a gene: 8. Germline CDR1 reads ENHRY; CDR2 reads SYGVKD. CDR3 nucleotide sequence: TGTGCCATCAGTGCCCTTGGGGGGGGTGCAGATACGCAGTATTTT. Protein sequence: CAISALGGGADTQYF.

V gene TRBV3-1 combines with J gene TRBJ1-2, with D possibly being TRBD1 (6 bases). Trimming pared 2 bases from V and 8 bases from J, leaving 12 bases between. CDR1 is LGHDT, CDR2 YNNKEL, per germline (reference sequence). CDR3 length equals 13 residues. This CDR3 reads CASSQTYREGYTF. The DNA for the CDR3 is TGTGCCAGCAGCCAAACGTACAGGGAGGGCTACACCTTC.

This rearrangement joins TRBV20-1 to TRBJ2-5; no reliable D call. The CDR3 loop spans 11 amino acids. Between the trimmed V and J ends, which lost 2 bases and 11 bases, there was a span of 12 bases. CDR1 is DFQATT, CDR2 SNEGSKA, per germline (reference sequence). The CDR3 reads CSARPYHEQYF. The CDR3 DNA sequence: TGCAGTGCTAGACCATATCATGAGCAGTACTTC.